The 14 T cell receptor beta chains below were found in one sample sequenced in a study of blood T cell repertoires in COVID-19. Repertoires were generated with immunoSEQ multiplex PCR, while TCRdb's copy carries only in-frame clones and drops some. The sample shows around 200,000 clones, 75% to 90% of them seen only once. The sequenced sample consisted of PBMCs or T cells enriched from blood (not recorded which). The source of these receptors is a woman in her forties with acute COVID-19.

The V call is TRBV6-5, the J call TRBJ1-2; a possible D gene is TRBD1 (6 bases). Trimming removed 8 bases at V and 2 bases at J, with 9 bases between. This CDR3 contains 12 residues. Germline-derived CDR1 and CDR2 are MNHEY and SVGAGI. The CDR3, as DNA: TGTGCCAGCGCAGGGGCGAACTATGGCTACACCTTC. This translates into CASAGANYGYTF.

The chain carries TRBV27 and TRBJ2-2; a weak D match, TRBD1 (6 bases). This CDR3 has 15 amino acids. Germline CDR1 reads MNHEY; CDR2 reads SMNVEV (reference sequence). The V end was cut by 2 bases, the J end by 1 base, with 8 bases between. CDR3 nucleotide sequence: TGTGCCAGCAGTTTACAGGGGTTGAACACCGGGGAGCTGTTTTTT. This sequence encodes CASSLQGLNTGELFF.

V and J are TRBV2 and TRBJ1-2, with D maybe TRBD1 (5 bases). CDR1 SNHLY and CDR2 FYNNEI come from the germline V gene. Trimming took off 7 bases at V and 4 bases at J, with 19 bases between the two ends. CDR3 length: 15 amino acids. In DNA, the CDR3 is TGTGCCAGCATGAAGGAGATTACAGGCGCCTATGGCTACACCTTC. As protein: CASMKEITGAYGYTF.

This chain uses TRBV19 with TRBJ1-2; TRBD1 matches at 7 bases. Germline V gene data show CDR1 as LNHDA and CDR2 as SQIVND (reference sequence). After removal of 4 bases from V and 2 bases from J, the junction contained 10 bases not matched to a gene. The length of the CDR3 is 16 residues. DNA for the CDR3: TGTGCCAGTAGTAACTACCGGGACAGCCACAACTATGGCTACACCTTC. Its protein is CASSNYRDSHNYGYTF.

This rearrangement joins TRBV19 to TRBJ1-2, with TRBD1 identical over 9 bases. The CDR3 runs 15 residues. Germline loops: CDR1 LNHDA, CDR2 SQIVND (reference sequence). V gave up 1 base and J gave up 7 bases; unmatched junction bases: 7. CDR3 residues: CASSIAGQGLIGYTF. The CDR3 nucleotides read TGTGCCAGTAGTATAGCTGGACAGGGGTTGATTGGCTACACCTTC. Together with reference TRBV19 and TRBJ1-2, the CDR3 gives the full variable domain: DGGITQSPKYLFRKEGQNVTLSCEQNLNHDAMYWYRQDPGQGLRLIYYSQIVNDFQKGDIAEGYSVSREKKESFPLTVTSAQKNPTAFYLCASSIAGQGLIGYTFGSGTRLTVV.

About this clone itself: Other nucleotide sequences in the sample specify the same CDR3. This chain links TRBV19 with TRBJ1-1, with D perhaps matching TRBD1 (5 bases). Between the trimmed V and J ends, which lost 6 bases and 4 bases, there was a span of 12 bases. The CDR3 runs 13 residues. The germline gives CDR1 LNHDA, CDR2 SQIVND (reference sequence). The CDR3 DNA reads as TGTGCCAGTAGATGGGGGGTGGGCACTGAAGCTTTCTTT. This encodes CASRWGVGTEAFF.

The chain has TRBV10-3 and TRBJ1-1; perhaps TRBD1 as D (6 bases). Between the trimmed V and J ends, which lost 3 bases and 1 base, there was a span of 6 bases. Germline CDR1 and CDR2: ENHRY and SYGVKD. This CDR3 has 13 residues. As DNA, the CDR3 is TGTGCCATCAGTGACAGGGGGAACACTGAAGCTTTCTTT. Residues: CAISDRGNTEAFF.

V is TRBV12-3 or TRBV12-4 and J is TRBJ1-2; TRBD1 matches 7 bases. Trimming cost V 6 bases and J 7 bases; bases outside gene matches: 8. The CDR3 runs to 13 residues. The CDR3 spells CASSPDRVSGYTF. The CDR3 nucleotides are TGTGCCAGCAGCCCCGACAGGGTTAGTGGCTACACCTTC.

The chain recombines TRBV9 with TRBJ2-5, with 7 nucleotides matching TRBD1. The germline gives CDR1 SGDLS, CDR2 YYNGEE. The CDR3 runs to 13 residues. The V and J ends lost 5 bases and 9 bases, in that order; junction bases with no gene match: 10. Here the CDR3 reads CASSTGQDISQYF. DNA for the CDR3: TGTGCCAGCAGTACAGGACAGGATATTTCCCAGTACTTC.

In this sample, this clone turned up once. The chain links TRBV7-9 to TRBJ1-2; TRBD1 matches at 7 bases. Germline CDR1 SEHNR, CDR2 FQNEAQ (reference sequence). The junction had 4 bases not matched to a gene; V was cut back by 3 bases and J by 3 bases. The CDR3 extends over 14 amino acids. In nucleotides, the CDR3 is TGTGCCAGCAGCTTTCGGGACAGCGACTATGGCTACACCTTC. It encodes CASSFRDSDYGYTF.

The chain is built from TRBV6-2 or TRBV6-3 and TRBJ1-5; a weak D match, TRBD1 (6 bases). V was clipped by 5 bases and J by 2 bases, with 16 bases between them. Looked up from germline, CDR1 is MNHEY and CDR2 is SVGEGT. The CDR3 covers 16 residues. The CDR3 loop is CASSARTVVGNQPQHF. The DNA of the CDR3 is TGTGCCAGCAGTGCCCGGACAGTGGTCGGCAATCAGCCCCAGCATTTT.

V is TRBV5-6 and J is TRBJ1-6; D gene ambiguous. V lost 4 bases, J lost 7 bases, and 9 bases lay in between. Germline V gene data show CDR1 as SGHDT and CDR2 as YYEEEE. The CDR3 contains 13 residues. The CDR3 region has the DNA TGTGCCAGCAGCGCCCCTAGAAATTCACCCCTCCACTTT. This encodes CASSAPRNSPLHF.

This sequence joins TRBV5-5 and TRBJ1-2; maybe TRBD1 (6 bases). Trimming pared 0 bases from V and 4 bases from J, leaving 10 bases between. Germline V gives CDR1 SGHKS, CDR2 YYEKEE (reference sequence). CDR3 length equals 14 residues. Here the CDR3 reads CASSLDRARYGYTF. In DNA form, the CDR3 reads TGTGCCAGCAGCTTGGACAGGGCCCGCTATGGCTACACCTTC.

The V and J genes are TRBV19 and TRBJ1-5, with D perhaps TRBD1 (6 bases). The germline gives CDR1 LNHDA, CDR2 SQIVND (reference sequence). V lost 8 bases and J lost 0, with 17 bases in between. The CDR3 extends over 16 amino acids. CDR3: CASSGEGVGSNQPQHF. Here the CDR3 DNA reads TGTGCCAGTTCCGGAGAGGGGGTAGGTAGCAATCAGCCCCAGCATTTT. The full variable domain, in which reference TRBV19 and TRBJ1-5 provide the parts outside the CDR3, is DGGITQSPKYLFRKEGQNVTLSCEQNLNHDAMYWYRQDPGQGLRLIYYSQIVNDFQKGDIAEGYSVSREKKESFPLTVTSAQKNPTAFYLCASSGEGVGSNQPQHFGDGTRLSIL.